A single sample gave rise to the 12 T cell receptor beta chains below, sequenced in a study of cytomegalovirus exposure and HLA in healthy donors. Use of 60 Vbeta and 13 Jbeta primers characterized the PCR. Using immunoSEQ multiplex PCR, the repertoire was profiled, and TCRdb retains in-frame clones only, with some absent. Of about 110,000 clones listed, about 80% are singletons. Sequencing was carried out using PBMCs. These receptor sequences come from a man younger than 40 in good health and CMV-seropositive.

The chain carries TRBV7-2 and TRBJ2-7; weak D call: TRBD1 (6 bases). The CDR3 has 18 amino acids. V was trimmed by 5 bases and J by 7 bases, leaving 30 bases between them. Germline V gives CDR1 SGHTA, CDR2 FQGNSA. The CDR3: CASSPLDRRPRSWGEQYF. In DNA form, the CDR3 reads TGTGCCAGCAGCCCTCTAGACAGGAGACCCCGTTCCTGGGGGGAGCAGTACTTC.

The chain recombines TRBV2 with TRBJ1-1; a possible D gene is TRBD1 (6 bases). The CDR3 is 12 amino acids. V lost 6 bases to trimming and J lost 11 bases, with 16 bases between them. Germline V gene data show CDR1 as SNHLY and CDR2 as FYNNEI. This chain's CDR3 is CASSFDRLGAFF. In DNA, the CDR3 is TGTGCCAGCAGCTTCGACAGGCTGGGCGCTTTCTTT. The full variable domain, with the rest looked up from reference TRBV2 and TRBJ1-1, is EPEVTQTPSHQVTQMGQEVILRCVPISNHLYFYWYRQILGQKVEFLVSFYNNEISEKSEIFDDQFSVERPDGSNFTLKIRSTKLEDSAMYFCASSFDRLGAFFGQGTRLTVV.

J is TRBJ2-1 and V is TRBV7-3; TRBD2 aligns across 11 bases. V dropped 4 bases and J dropped 5; count of bases not matched to a gene: 1. Germline lookup yields CDR1 SGHTA and CDR2 FQGTGA. The CDR3 extends over 14 amino acids. The CDR3 region has the DNA TGTGCCAGCAGCTCGACTAGCGGGAACAATGAGCAGTTCTTC. Its protein product is CASSSTSGNNEQFF. The full variable domain, in which reference TRBV7-3 and TRBJ2-1 provide the parts outside the CDR3, is GAGVSQTPSNKVTEKGKYVELRCDPISGHTALYWYRQSLGQGPEFLIYFQGTGAADDSGLPNDRFFAVRPEGSVSTLKIQRTERGDSAVYLCASSSTSGNNEQFFGPGTRLTVL.

This chain connects TRBV30 to TRBJ1-1; 10 bases align to TRBD1. The CDR3 runs to 14 residues. The germline V gene encodes CDR1 GTSNPN and CDR2 SVGIG (reference sequence). J lost 4 bases, V lost 4 bases, and 6 bases had no gene match. The CDR3 sequence: CAWTVTGGGTEAFF. The CDR3, as DNA: TGTGCCTGGACTGTGACAGGGGGCGGCACTGAAGCTTTCTTT.

This chain joins TRBV18 and TRBJ2-3; 7 bases map to TRBD2. From germline, CDR1 is KGHSH and CDR2 LQKENI. With 5 bases clipped from V and 8 bases from J, the junction kept 4 bases outside the gene matches. This CDR3 comprises 12 residues. The CDR3 DNA sequence: TGTGCCAGCTCAGACTCTAGCGGTACGCAGTATTTT. Translating it yields CASSDSSGTQYF.

In this sample, this clone turned up once. Sequence at one end of the junction differs from germline and may be a read error. V and J are TRBV28 and TRBJ2-4; 7 bases align to TRBD1. Looked up from germline, CDR1 is MDHEN and CDR2 is SYDVKM. This CDR3 region has 16 residues. The CDR3, as DNA: TGTGCCAGCAGTTTCGGGACAGTTCCATCCTTTAACAGTCAGTACTTC. As protein: CASSFGTVPSFNSQYF.

The chain carries TRBV25-1 and TRBJ2-4, with 11 bases matching TRBD1. CDR3 length: 15 amino acids. CDR1 MGHDK and CDR2 SYGVNS come from the germline V gene. Unmatched junction bases numbered 6, after V lost 2 bases and J lost 9 bases. The CDR3 protein is CASSEPGTGGTIQYF. The DNA of the CDR3 is TGTGCCAGCAGTGAACCCGGGACAGGGGGGACCATTCAGTACTTC.

This clone was counted only a few times. J is TRBJ2-7 and V is TRBV7-6; D ambiguous. CDR3 length: 12 residues. Germline V gene data show CDR1 as SGHVS and CDR2 as FNYEAQ. Trimming cost V 5 bases and J 3 bases, with 8 bases left between them. CDR3 nucleotides: TGTGCCAGCAGCGAGCGAGGCTACGAGCAGTACTTC. Protein: CASSERGYEQYF.

This clone was counted a single time. This sequence joins TRBV21-1 and TRBJ1-4; the table names TRBD1, a call not compared with the DNA. TRBV21-1 is annotated as a pseudogene. This CDR3 has 15 residues. The CDR3 region has the DNA TGTGCCAGCAGCAAAGAACAGGGGGTGGATGAAAAACTGTTTTTT. The encoded protein is CASSKEQGVDEKLFF.

This clone has only a few counts. The chain joins TRBV11-3 to TRBJ2-3; 11 nucleotides align to TRBD2. The CDR3 length is 16 residues. V shed 2 bases, J shed 4 bases, and the junction held 5 bases outside the gene matches. Germline V lookup: CDR1 SGHNT, CDR2 YENEEA. The CDR3 loop is CASSLPSGGFPDTQYF. In DNA form, the CDR3 reads TGTGCCAGCAGCTTACCTAGCGGGGGGTTCCCAGATACGCAGTATTTT. Variable domain in full (rest from reference TRBV11-3 and TRBJ2-3): EAGVVQSPRYKIIEKKQPVAFWCNPISGHNTLYWYLQNLGQGPELLIRYENEEAVDDSQLPKDRFSAERLKGVDSTLKIQPAELGDSAVYLCASSLPSGGFPDTQYFGPGTRLTVL.

The CDR3 DNA is TGTGCCTGGAGTCGGGACTTAGCCTACGAGCAGTACTTC. It yields the protein CAWSRDLAYEQYF. The chain joins TRBV30 to TRBJ2-7; maybe TRBD2 (6 bases). Germline loops: CDR1 GTSNPN, CDR2 SVGIG (reference sequence). The CDR3 loop spans 13 amino acids. The germline V and J ends were trimmed by 2 bases and 2 bases, with 10 bases remaining between them. Using reference TRBV30 and TRBJ2-7 for the parts outside the CDR3, the full variable domain is SQTIHQWPATLVQPVGSPLSLECTVEGTSNPNLYWYRQAAGRGLQLLFYSVGIGQISSEVPQNLSASRPQDRQFILSSKKLLLSDSGFYLCAWSRDLAYEQYFGPGTRLTVT.

V usage is TRBV18 and J usage is TRBJ1-5; no firm D call. In germline, CDR1 is KGHSH, CDR2 LQKENI. This CDR3 spans 15 amino acids. V was cut by 0 bases and J by 8 bases, with 14 bases left in between. The CDR3 protein is CASSPPVNRGEPQHF. The CDR3, as DNA: TGTGCCAGCTCACCACCGGTGAATCGCGGGGAGCCCCAGCATTTT.